This T cell receptor (beta chain) was obtained from a study of cytomegalovirus exposure and HLA in healthy donors. This CDR3 is built from 12 residues. Trimming stripped 5 bases from V and 5 bases from J, with 9 bases between. Germline CDR1 reads MNHEY; CDR2 reads SMNVEV (reference sequence). Using immunoSEQ multiplex PCR, the repertoire was profiled, and TCRdb retains in-frame clones only, with some absent. The top ten clones hold 13% of a sample with approximately 190,000 clones, 84% of them seen once. This chain uses TRBV27 with TRBJ2-5; D perhaps matches TRBD1 (6 bases). This receptor was identified in a woman in her 30s in good health and CMV-seropositive. The sequenced sample was PBMCs. DNA for the CDR3: TGTGCCAGCAGTACCCAGGGGGAGACCCAGTACTTC. This codes for CASSTQGETQYF.